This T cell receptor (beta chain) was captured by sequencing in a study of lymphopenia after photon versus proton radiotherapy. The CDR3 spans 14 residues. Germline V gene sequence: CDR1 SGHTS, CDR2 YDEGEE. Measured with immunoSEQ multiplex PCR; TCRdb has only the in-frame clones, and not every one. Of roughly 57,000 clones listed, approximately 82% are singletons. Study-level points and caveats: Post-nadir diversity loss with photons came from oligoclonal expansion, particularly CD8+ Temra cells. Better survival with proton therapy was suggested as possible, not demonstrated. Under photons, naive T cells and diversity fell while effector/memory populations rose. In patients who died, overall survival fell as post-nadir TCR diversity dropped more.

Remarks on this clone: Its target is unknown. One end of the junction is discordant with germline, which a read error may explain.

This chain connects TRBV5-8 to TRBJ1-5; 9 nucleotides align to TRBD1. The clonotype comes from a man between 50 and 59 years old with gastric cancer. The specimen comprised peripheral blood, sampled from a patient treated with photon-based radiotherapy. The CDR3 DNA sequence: TGTGCCAGCAGTAAAGGACAGGGGAATCAGCGCCAGCATTTT. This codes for CASSKGQGNQRQHF.